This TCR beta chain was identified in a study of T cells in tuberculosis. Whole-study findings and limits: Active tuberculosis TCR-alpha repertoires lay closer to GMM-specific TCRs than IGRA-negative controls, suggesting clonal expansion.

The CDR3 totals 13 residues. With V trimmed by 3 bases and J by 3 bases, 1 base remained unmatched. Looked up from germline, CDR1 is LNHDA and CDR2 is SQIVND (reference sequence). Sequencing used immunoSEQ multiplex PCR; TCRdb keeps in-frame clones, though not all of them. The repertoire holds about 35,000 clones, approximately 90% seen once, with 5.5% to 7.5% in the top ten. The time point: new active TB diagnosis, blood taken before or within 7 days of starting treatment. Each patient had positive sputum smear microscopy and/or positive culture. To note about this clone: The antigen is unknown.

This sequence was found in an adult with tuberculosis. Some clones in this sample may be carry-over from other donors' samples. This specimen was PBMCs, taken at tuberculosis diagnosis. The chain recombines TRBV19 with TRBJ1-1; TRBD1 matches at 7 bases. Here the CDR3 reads CASSIDRDTEAFF. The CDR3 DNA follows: TGTGCCAGTAGTATTGACAGGGACACTGAAGCTTTCTTT.